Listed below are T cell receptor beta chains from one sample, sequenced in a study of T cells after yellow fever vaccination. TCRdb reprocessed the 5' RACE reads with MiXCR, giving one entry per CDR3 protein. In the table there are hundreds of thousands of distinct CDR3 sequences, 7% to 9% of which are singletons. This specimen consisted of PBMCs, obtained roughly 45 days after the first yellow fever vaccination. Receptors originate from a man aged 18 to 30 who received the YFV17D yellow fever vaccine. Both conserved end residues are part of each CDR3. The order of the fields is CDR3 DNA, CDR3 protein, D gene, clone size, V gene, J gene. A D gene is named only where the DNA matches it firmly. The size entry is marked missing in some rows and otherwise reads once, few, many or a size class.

TGCGCCAGCAGACTTCGACAGCCTACCTACAATGAGCAGTTCTTC,CASRLRQPTYNEQFF,NA,few,TRBV5-1,TRBJ2-1
TGTGCCAGCAGCTTTGTGGATGGAAACACCATATATTTT,CASSFVDGNTIYF,NA,NA,TRBV7-8,TRBJ1-3
TGTGCCTGGAGCCCACTCCACTCGACAGGGCCGACCGATAACTATGGCTACACCTTC,CAWSPLHSTGPTDNYGYTF,TRBD1,few,TRBV30,TRBJ1-2
TGTGCCAGTAGAACCGGGACAGGGTTGTGGAACAATCAGCCCCAGCATTTT,CASRTGTGLWNNQPQHF,TRBD1,NA,TRBV19,TRBJ1-5
TGCAGTGCTAGAGCTGCTAGCGGGAGAGAGACCCAGTACTTC,CSARAASGRETQYF,TRBD2,many,TRBV20-1,TRBJ2-5
TGTGCCAGCACCCCCCAGGAATATAATTCACCCCTCCACTTT,CASTPQEYNSPLHF,NA,many,TRBV6-1,TRBJ1-6
TGTGCCAGCAGCACAGGGGCCACGAACACCGGGGAGCTGTTTTTT,CASSTGATNTGELFF,TRBD1,few,TRBV6-2/TRBV6-3,TRBJ2-2
TGCGCCAGCAGCCAAGTCTTTGGAGGAACCGGAGGCGACGGGGAGCTGTTTTTT,CASSQVFGGTGGDGELFF,NA,NA,TRBV4-1,TRBJ2-2
TGCAGCGTTGGGGGGGGTATAGTTGACTATGGCTACACCTTC,CSVGGGIVDYGYTF,NA,NA,TRBV29-1,TRBJ1-2
TGTGCCATCAGTGTTGGAGGACAGGGCCTCGGGGAGCAGTTCTTC,CAISVGGQGLGEQFF,TRBD1,NA,TRBV10-3,TRBJ2-1
TGCGCCAGCAGCCATACCGGGACTACAGCCTACGAGCAGTACTTC,CASSHTGTTAYEQYF,TRBD2,NA,TRBV4-3,TRBJ2-7
TGTGCCAGCTCACCCGCCGTACTATCTGGGGCCAACGTCCTGACTTTC,CASSPAVLSGANVLTF,NA,few,TRBV18,TRBJ2-6
TGTGCCAGCAGAGAAGGGTATAACTATGGCTACACCTTC,CASREGYNYGYTF,NA,NA,TRBV2,TRBJ1-2
TGTGCCAGCAGCTTGGTAACCGGACATCCGTTGAACACTGAAGCTTTCTTT,CASSLVTGHPLNTEAFF,NA,few,TRBV5-7,TRBJ1-1
TGTGCCAGCAGTCAAGGGGGTCAGGGATCGGGTGATACGCAGTATTTT,CASSQGGQGSGDTQYF,NA,few,TRBV12-3/TRBV12-4,TRBJ2-3
TGTGCCAGTAGTATAGCCGATTCCTACAATGAGCAGTTCTTC,CASSIADSYNEQFF,NA,NA,TRBV19,TRBJ2-1
TGCGCCAGCAGCACGGACCTTACCCCAACCACTGAAGCTTTCTTT,CASSTDLTPTTEAFF,NA,NA,TRBV5-1,TRBJ1-1
TGCGCCAGCAGCCAGCCAGGACAGGGCCGCGGCAATCAGCCCCAGCATTTT,CASSQPGQGRGNQPQHF,TRBD1,NA,TRBV4-1,TRBJ1-5
TGTGCCAGCTCACTCTCCATCACCGGGCCTCGCGAGCAGTACTTC,CASSLSITGPREQYF,NA,NA,TRBV18,TRBJ2-7
TGTGCCTGGAAACGAGACCGCCCCTATGGCTACACCTTC,CAWKRDRPYGYTF,NA,many,TRBV30,TRBJ1-2
TGCGCCAGCAGCTTGGTTCCAGTGTCGGCGACCGGGGAGCTGTTTTTT,CASSLVPVSATGELFF,NA,NA,TRBV5-1,TRBJ2-2
TGCAGTGCTAGAGATAGGGGCAGCTCCTATAATTCACCCCTCCACTTT,CSARDRGSSYNSPLHF,NA,many,TRBV20-1,TRBJ1-6